This T cell receptor beta chain appears in the sequencing data of a study of PD-1 blockade in classical Hodgkin lymphoma. The study, taken as a whole, reports: Patients newly diagnosed and complete responders had comparable baseline diversity. Reported findings placed baseline TCR diversity lower in newly diagnosed patients (compared with healthy donors).

TCRdb's table, derived via immunoSEQ multiplex PCR, lists solely in-frame clones and lacks some. This repertoire shows roughly 15,000 clones, roughly 82% found once; its top ten account for less than 5%. This clone was counted a few times. Its antigen is unidentified. Each patient experienced a relapse that followed autologous stem cell transplantation, and brentuximab vedotin exposure varied. This specimen consisted of peripheral blood mononuclear cells (PBMCs), obtained at baseline. The sequence was collected from a human donor with classical Hodgkin lymphoma.

The CDR3 DNA sequence: TGTGCCAGCAGCGTAATGAACACTGAAGCTTTCTTT. Amino acid sequence: CASSVMNTEAFF. This chain connects TRBV9 to TRBJ1-1; D remains ambiguous. Germline CDR1 is SGDLS and CDR2 is YYNGEE. The CDR3 length is 12 residues. V was shortened by 1 base and J by 0 bases, with 1 base between the two germline ends.